Included here is one T cell receptor (beta chain) sequence, with context. Its antigen is unidentified. Method: immunoSEQ multiplex PCR; TCRdb's copy keeps in-frame clones and lacks some. This table has 70,000 to 95,000 clones, 77% appearing once. Germline V lookup: CDR1 ENHRY, CDR2 SYGVKD. The CDR3 totals 13 residues. Trimming removed 6 bases at V and 4 bases at J, with 12 bases between. Antigen-specific CD4+ T cells expanded by the ViraFEST assay with viral peptide pools were then sequenced. The authors isolated CD4+ T cells after about eleven days of culture. Participants received two doses of either the BNT162b2 or mRNA-1273 vaccine. The sample is drawn from a study of vaccination effects on CD4 cells after COVID-19. Study-wide results and caveats: Clones that were induced by infection or by vaccine showed marked contraction late after vaccination.

The sequencing here drew on CD4+ T cells from PBMCs cultured with HCoV-OC43 spike peptides, taken after COVID-19 vaccination. This sample's subset: HCoV-OC43 spike overlapping peptide pool stimulation. The gene calls are TRBV10-3 and TRBJ1-1, with D maybe TRBD1 (5 bases). This receptor was taken from a human donor who received a COVID-19 vaccine. The CDR3 DNA follows: TGTGCCATCAGACCGACAGAGAGCACTGAAGCTTTCTTT. This translates into CAIRPTESTEAFF.